The T cell receptor beta chain described here comes from a study of control samples from healthy donors and cancer patients. Germline assignment: CDR1 MDHEN and CDR2 SYDVKM. V was trimmed by 2 bases and J by 7 bases, leaving 15 bases between them. This CDR3 comprises 15 residues. The data were produced by immunoSEQ multiplex PCR, yet TCRdb's version contains in-frame clones alone and is incomplete. The table records about 170,000 clones, around 88% of them present only once. Sequenced sample: blood. The clonotype originates from a woman in her thirties in good health. V gene TRBV28 combines with J gene TRBJ2-1, with D possibly TRBD2 on 6 matching bases. CDR3: CASSLRLAGTNEQFF. The CDR3, as DNA: TGTGCCAGCAGTTTAAGGCTAGCTGGGACTAATGAGCAGTTCTTC.